This entry lists 12 T cell receptor beta chains sequenced from one sample in a study of Ad26.COV2.S vaccination and SARS-CoV-2 variants. Assay: immunoSEQ multiplex PCR; the TCRdb copy retains only in-frame clones and omits some. The table shows under 150,000 clones, with roughly 90% occurring only once. The sequencing here drew on peripheral blood, taken after recovery from COVID-19. The receptors derive from a human donor who had recovered from COVID-19.

V and J are TRBV2 and TRBJ2-5; possible D gene TRBD1, 6 bases. CDR3 length equals 12 residues. CDR1 is SNHLY and CDR2 is FYNNEI in the germline V gene. Trimming pared 7 bases from V and 5 bases from J, leaving 11 bases between. Written as DNA, the CDR3 is TGTGCCAGCATATCAGGGGAGGAGACCCAGTACTTC. Amino acid sequence: CASISGEETQYF.

The gene calls are TRBV2 and TRBJ1-5; D not resolved. The V gene's germline CDR1 is SNHLY and CDR2 FYNNEI. The length of the CDR3 is 13 residues. Trimming removed 4 bases from V and 3 bases from J, with 7 bases in between. This chain's CDR3 is CASSVQFNQPQHF. CDR3 DNA sequence: TGTGCCAGCAGTGTTCAGTTCAATCAGCCCCAGCATTTT.

This chain links TRBV19 with TRBJ2-6; D is ambiguous. CDR1 LNHDA and CDR2 SQIVND come from the germline V gene (reference sequence). This CDR3 comprises 18 residues. V lost 0 bases to trimming and J lost 0 bases, with 12 bases between them. In DNA, the CDR3 is TGTGCCAGTAGTATAGATACGGGCCTCGCCTCTGGGGCCAACGTCCTGACTTTC. The encoded protein is CASSIDTGLASGANVLTF.

The chain employs TRBV7-2 and TRBJ1-2, with no clear D. V shed 3 bases and J shed 8 bases, with 19 bases lying between them. Germline-derived CDR1 and CDR2 are SGHTA and FQGNSA. The CDR3 spans 15 residues. The CDR3 reads CASSLTETGSWGYTF. The CDR3 nucleotides read TGTGCCAGCAGCTTGACGGAGACGGGGTCCTGGGGCTACACCTTC.

The rearrangement links TRBV20-1 to TRBJ1-1; tentative D call: TRBD1 (5 bases). CDR3 size: 11 residues. With 3 bases removed from V and 7 bases from J, the gap between germline ends came to 9 bases. The germline CDR1 and CDR2 sequences are DFQATT and SNEGSKA (reference sequence). The CDR3 region has the DNA TGCAGTGCTAGCCAGACAGATGAAGCTTTCTTT. Encoded protein: CSASQTDEAFF.

J is TRBJ2-2 and V is TRBV19; D gene unclear. V was trimmed by 1 base and J by 7 bases, leaving 7 bases between them. Germline CDR1 LNHDA, CDR2 SQIVND (reference sequence). This CDR3 has 13 amino acids. The CDR3 loop is CASSIGWRGELFF. In DNA, the CDR3 is TGTGCCAGTAGTATAGGTTGGCGCGGGGAGCTGTTTTTT.

The chain carries TRBV6-6 and TRBJ1-2; D not resolved. Per the germline V gene, CDR1 is MNHNY and CDR2 is SVGAGI (reference sequence). Deletions cut 3 bases from V and 7 bases from J, with 12 bases between. This CDR3 spans 13 amino acids. In nucleotides, the CDR3 is TGTGCCAGCAGTTATTCAGGTTTTGGTGGCTACACCTTC. Translation: CASSYSGFGGYTF.

The V call is TRBV6-6, the J call TRBJ2-3; TRBD1 agrees at 9 bases. Looked up from germline, CDR1 is MNHNY and CDR2 is SVGAGI (reference sequence). There are 14 residues in the CDR3. Trimming cost V 8 bases and J 6 bases; bases outside gene matches: 9. This chain's CDR3 is CASQAGGTGDTQYF. CDR3 bases: TGTGCCAGCCAGGCGGGTGGGACAGGGGATACGCAGTATTTT.

The genes are TRBV19 and TRBJ2-7, with 9 bases identical to TRBD1. The ends lost 0 bases at V and 3 bases at J; junction bases unmatched: 6. This CDR3 has 16 amino acids. CDR1 is LNHDA, CDR2 SQIVND, per germline (reference sequence). The CDR3 nucleotides are TGTGCCAGTAGTATAGAGGACAGGGGTATAAGCTACGAGCAGTACTTC. Its protein product is CASSIEDRGISYEQYF.

The chain recombines TRBV28 with TRBJ1-2; the D is unclear. Per germline, CDR1 MDHEN and CDR2 SYDVKM. CDR3 size: 13 residues. Trimming stripped 2 bases from V and 4 bases from J, with 8 bases between. The CDR3 DNA reads as TGTGCCAGCAGTTTAGCAACGCCCTATGGCTACACCTTC. As protein: CASSLATPYGYTF.

This sequence joins TRBV19 and TRBJ1-2; D is uncertain. CDR3 size: 10 residues. Trimming took off 10 bases at V and 3 bases at J, with 6 bases between the two ends. Germline V lookup: CDR1 LNHDA, CDR2 SQIVND (reference sequence). The CDR3 reads CATGHYGYTF. Here the CDR3 DNA reads TGTGCCACCGGCCACTATGGCTACACCTTC.

The table lists this clone with a count of one. This sequence joins TRBV7-9 and TRBJ2-2, with D tentatively TRBD1 (7 bases). CDR3 length equals 14 residues. V was trimmed by 7 bases and J by 2 bases, leaving 11 bases between them. The germline V gene encodes CDR1 SEHNR and CDR2 FQNEAQ (reference sequence). CDR3 bases: TGTGCCAGCACGCGGGACAGCAACACCGGGGAGCTGTTTTTT. It encodes CASTRDSNTGELFF. Variable domain in full (rest from reference TRBV7-9 and TRBJ2-2): DTGVSQNPRHKITKRGQNVTFRCDPISEHNRLYWYRQTLGQGPEFLTYFQNEAQLEKSRLLSDRFSAERPKGSFSTLEIQRTEQGDSAMYLCASTRDSNTGELFFGEGSRLTVL.